These T cell receptor beta chains were read from a single sample in a study of blood T cell repertoires in COVID-19. This table comes from immunoSEQ multiplex PCR, and its TCRdb copy is limited to in-frame clones, with some not included. The sample holds 360,000 or so clones, about 90% seen once. The sequenced sample was PBMCs or T cells enriched from blood (not recorded which). These receptors all come from a woman in her twenties or thirties who had been exposed to COVID-19. CDR3s include the opening cysteine and the closing phenylalanine or tryptophan. D genes are given only for firm matches. Clone sizes are given selectively: once, few, many, or a class where the clone is expanded.

.	TRBV9	TRBJ2-2	.	TGTGCCAGCAGCCCGCGGAGGGAGGGGGAGAACACCGGGGAGCTGTTTTTT	CASSPRREGENTGELFF
.	TRBV5-1	TRBJ2-1	TRBD2	TGCGCCAGCAGCCCTCGGGAGGGTGAGCAGTTCTTC	CASSPREGEQFF
.	TRBV28	TRBJ2-3	TRBD2	TGTGCCAGCAGGCCCACTAGCGGGAGTATAAAAGATACGCAGTATTTT	CASRPTSGSIKDTQYF
.	TRBV5-1	TRBJ2-1	TRBD2	TGCGCCAGCAGCCCGGGACTAGCGGGAGTAGCGTCCTACAATGAGCAGTTCTTC	CASSPGLAGVASYNEQFF
.	TRBV30	TRBJ1-5	.	TGTGCCTGGAGTGAACAATATCAGCCCCAGCATTTT	CAWSEQYQPQHF
few	TRBV12-3/TRBV12-4	TRBJ2-2	.	TGTGCCAGCAGTTTCAGGGGATCCGGGGAGCTGTTTTTT	CASSFRGSGELFF
.	TRBV5-8	TRBJ1-5	TRBD1	TGTGCCAGCAGCTTGGTTACGACAGGGACTTATAGCAATCAGCCCCAGCATTTT	CASSLVTTGTYSNQPQHF
.	TRBV10-2	TRBJ2-7	TRBD1	TGCGCCAGCAGGGAGACAGGGGGCTACGAGCAGTACTTC	CASRETGGYEQYF
.	TRBV28	TRBJ1-5	TRBD1	TGTGCCAGCAGGCCGACAGGGTATCAGCCCCAGCATTTT	CASRPTGYQPQHF
.	TRBV2	TRBJ1-1	.	TGTGCCAGCAGTGAAAGGTCGTCGGGGGGCACTGAAGCTTTCTTT	CASSERSSGGTEAFF
.	TRBV12-3/TRBV12-4	TRBJ2-7	.	TGTGCCAGCAGTTTGCGGCAGAACGAGCAGTACTTC	CASSLRQNEQYF
.	TRBV18	TRBJ2-3	.	TGTGCCAGCTCACCCCGCCGAGGGGGAGATACGCAGTATTTT	CASSPRRGGDTQYF
few	TRBV4-1	TRBJ1-2	TRBD1	TGCGCCAGCAGCCAAGTCACCCTGGACAGGGGGCTGCCTAACTATGGCTACACCTTC	CASSQVTLDRGLPNYGYTF
.	TRBV2	TRBJ2-5	TRBD2	TGTGCCAGCAGCGGACTAGCGGGAGTGGAGACCCAGTACTTC	CASSGLAGVETQYF
.	TRBV19	TRBJ2-6	.	TGTGCCAGTAGTATAGGAGGAGCGGGGGCCAACGTCCTGACTTTC	CASSIGGAGANVLTF
.	TRBV9	TRBJ2-7	TRBD2	TGTGCCAGCAGCGTAGCTCCTAGCGGGAGTTACGAGCAGTACTTC	CASSVAPSGSYEQYF
.	TRBV11-2	TRBJ2-5	.	TGTGCCAGCAGCCACATATATAAGACCCAGTACTTC	CASSHIYKTQYF
.	TRBV6-1	TRBJ2-7	TRBD2	TGTGCCAGCAGTGAGGCGGGAGCCCCCTACGAGCAGTACTTC	CASSEAGAPYEQYF
once	TRBV5-5	TRBJ1-2	.	TGTGCCAGCACCCCATCCCAGGGCGGTTTTCATGGCTACACCTTC	CASTPSQGGFHGYTF
once	TRBV29-1	TRBJ2-3	.	TGCAGCGTTGATCAGGGTACAGATACGCAGTATTTT	CSVDQGTDTQYF
.	TRBV19	TRBJ1-3	TRBD1	TGTGCCACCCGAAACCCAGGGGGCACATCTGGAAACACCATATATTTT	CATRNPGGTSGNTIYF
.	TRBV9	TRBJ1-3	TRBD1	TGTGCCAGCAGCGAAATCGAACAGGGGGCGCGGGGAAACACCATATATTTT	CASSEIEQGARGNTIYF
.	TRBV27	TRBJ1-1	TRBD1	TGTGCCAGCGGGGACAGGGGTGCCACTGAAGCTTTCTTT	CASGDRGATEAFF
.	TRBV28	TRBJ1-2	.	TGTGCCAGCAGTATCCAACAGGCTACTAACTATGGCTACACCTTC	CASSIQQATNYGYTF
.	TRBV9	TRBJ1-5	TRBD1	TGTGCCAGCAGCTTCGGACAGGGCGGGAATCAGCCCCAGCATTTT	CASSFGQGGNQPQHF
.	TRBV7-3	TRBJ2-3	.	TGTGCCAGCAGCTTAACGTCTACAGGGACGACAGATACGCAGTATTTT	CASSLTSTGTTDTQYF
few	TRBV7-3	TRBJ1-1	.	TGTGCCAGCAGCTTACACCAGGGATCGCCGAAAGCTTTCTTT	CASSLHQGSPKAFF
.	TRBV28	TRBJ1-2	.	TGTGTGACGACTATTTCTGGAAACTATGGCTACACCTTC	CVTTISGNYGYTF